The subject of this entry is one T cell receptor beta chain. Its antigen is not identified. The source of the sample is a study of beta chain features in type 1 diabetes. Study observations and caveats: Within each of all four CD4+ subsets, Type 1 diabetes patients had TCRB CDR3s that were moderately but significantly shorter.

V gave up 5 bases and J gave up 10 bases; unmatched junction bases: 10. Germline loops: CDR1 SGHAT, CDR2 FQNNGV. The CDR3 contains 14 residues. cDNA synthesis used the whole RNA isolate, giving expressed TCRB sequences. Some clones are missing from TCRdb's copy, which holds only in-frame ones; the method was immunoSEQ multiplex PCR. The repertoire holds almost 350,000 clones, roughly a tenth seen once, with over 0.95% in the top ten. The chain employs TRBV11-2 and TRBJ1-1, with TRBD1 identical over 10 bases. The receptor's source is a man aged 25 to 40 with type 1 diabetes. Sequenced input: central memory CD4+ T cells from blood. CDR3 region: CASSTTTGGFGAFF. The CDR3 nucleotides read TGTGCCAGCAGCACAACGACAGGGGGCTTTGGAGCTTTCTTT. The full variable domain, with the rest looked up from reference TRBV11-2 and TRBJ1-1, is EAGVAQSPRYKIIEKRQSVAFWCNPISGHATLYWYQQILGQGPKLLIQFQNNGVVDDSQLPKDRFSAERLKGVDSTLKIQPAKLEDSAVYLCASSTTTGGFGAFFGQGTRLTVV.